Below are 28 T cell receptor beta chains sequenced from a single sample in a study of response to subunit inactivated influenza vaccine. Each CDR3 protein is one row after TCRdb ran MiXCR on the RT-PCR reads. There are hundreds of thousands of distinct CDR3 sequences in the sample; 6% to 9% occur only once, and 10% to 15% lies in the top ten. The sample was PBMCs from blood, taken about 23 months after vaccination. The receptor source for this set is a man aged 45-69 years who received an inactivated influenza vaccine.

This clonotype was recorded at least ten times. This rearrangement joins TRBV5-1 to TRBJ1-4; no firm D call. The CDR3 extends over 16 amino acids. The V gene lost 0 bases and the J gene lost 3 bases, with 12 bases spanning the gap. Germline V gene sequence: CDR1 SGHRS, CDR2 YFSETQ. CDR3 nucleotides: TGCGCCAGCAGCTTGGCGCCCCCTGGGGCTAATGAAAAACTGTTTTTT. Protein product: CASSLAPPGANEKLFF.

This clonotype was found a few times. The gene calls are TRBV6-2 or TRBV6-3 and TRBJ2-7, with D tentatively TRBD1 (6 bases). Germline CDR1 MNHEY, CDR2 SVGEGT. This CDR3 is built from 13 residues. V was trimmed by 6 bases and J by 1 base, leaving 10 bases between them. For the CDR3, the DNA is TGTGCCAGCAGACAGGGCCTTTCCTACGAGCAGTACTTC. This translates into CASRQGLSYEQYF.

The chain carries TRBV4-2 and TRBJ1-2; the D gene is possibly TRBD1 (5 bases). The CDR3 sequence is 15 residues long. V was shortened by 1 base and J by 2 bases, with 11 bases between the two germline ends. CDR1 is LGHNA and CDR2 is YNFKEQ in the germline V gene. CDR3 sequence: CASSQASGANYGYTF. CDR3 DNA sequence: TGTGCCAGCAGCCAAGCATCCGGGGCCAACTATGGCTACACCTTC.

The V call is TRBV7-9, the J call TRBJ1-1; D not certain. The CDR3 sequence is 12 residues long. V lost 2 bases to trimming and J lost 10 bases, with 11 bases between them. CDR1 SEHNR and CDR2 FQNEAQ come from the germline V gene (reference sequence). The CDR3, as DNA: TGTGCCAGCAGCTTACCCCCGCCCGGAGCTTTCTTT. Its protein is CASSLPPPGAFF.

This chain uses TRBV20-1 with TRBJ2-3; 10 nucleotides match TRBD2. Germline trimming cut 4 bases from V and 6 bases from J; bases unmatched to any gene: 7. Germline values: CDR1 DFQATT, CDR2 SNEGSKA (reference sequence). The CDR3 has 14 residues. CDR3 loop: CSATRLAGADTQYF. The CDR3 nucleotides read TGCAGTGCTACAAGACTAGCGGGTGCGGATACGCAGTATTTT.

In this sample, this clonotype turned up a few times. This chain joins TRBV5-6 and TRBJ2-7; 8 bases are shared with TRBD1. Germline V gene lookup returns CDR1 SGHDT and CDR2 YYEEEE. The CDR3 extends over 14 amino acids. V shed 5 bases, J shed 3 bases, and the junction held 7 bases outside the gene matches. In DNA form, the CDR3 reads TGTGCCAGCAGGTTGACAGGGGACTTCTACGAGCAGTACTTC. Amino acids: CASRLTGDFYEQYF.

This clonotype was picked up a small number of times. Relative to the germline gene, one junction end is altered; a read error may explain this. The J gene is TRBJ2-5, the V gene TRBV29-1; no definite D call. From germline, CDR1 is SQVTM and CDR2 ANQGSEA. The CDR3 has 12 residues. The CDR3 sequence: CSVEGLGQTQYF. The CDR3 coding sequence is TGCAGCGTCGAAGGCCTCGGGCAGACCCAGTACTTC.

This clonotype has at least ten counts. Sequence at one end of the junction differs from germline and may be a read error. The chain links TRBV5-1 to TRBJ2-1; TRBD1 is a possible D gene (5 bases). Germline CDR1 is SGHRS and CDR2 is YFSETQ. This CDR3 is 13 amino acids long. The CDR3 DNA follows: TGTGCCAGCAGTTTAGGGGTTTACAATGAGCAGTTCTTC. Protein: CASSLGVYNEQFF.

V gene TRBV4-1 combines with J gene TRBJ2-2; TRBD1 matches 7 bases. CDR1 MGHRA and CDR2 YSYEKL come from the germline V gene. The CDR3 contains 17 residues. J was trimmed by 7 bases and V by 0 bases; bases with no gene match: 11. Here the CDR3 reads CASSQEGQELGGGELFF. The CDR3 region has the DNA TGCGCCAGCAGCCAAGAAGGACAGGAATTAGGCGGCGGGGAGCTGTTTTTT.

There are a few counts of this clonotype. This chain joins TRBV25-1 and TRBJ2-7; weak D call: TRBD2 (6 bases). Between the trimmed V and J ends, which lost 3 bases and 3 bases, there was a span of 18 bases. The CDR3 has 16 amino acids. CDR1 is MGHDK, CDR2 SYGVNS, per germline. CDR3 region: CASSDLVDGSRYEQYF. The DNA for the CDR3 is TGTGCCAGCAGTGATTTGGTCGACGGGAGTCGCTACGAGCAGTACTTC.

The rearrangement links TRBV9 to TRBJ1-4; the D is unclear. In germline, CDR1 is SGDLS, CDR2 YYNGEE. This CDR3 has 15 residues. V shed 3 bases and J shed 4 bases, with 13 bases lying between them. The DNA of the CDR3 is TGTGCCAGCAGCGCAGCATGGGGAGGTAATGAAAAACTGTTTTTT. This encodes CASSAAWGGNEKLFF.

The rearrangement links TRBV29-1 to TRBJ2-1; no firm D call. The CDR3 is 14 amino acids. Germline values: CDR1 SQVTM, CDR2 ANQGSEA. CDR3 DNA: TGCATCAACGCAGAAGGGCTCTCCTACAATGAGCAGTTCTTC. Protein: CINAEGLSYNEQFF.

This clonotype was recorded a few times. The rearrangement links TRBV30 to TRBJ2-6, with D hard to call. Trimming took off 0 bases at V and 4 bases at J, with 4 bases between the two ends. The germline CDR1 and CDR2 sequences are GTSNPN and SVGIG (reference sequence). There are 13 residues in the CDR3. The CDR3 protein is CAWSVGGANVLTF. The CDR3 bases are TGTGCCTGGAGTGTGGGCGGGGCCAACGTCCTGACTTTC.

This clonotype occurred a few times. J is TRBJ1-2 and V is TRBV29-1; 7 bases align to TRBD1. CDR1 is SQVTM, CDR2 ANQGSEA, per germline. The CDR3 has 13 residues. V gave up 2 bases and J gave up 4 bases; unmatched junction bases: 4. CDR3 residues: CSVEQGVSYGYTF. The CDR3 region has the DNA TGCAGCGTTGAACAGGGGGTTAGCTATGGCTACACCTTC. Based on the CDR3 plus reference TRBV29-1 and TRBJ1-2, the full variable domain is SAVISQKPSRDICQRGTSLTIQCQVDSQVTMMFWYRQQPGQSLTLIATANQGSEATYESGFVIDKFPISRPNLTFSTLTVSNMSPEDSSIYLCSVEQGVSYGYTFGSGTRLTVV.

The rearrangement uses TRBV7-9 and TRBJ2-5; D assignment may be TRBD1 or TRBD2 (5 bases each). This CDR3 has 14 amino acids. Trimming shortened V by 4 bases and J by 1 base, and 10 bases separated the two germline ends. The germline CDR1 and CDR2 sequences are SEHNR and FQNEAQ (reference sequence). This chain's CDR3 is CASSSLGTQETQYF. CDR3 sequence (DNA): TGTGCCAGCAGCTCACTAGGGACCCAAGAGACCCAGTACTTC. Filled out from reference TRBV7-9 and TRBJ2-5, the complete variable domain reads DTGVSQNPRHKITKRGQNVTFRCDPISEHNRLYWYRQTLGQGPEFLTYFQNEAQLEKSRLLSDRFSAERPKGSFSTLEIQRTEQGDSAMYLCASSSLGTQETQYFGPGTRLLVL.

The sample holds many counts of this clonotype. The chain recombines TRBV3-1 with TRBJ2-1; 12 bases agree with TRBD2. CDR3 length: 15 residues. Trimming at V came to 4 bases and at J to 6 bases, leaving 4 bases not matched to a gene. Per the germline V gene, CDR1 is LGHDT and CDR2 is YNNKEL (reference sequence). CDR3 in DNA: TGTGCCAGCAGCCTGACTAGCGGGAGTTCCAATGAGCAGTTCTTC. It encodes CASSLTSGSSNEQFF.

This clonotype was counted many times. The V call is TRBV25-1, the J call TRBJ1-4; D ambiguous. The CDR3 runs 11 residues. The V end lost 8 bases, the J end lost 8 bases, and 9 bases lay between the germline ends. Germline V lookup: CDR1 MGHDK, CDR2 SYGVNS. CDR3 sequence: CASRLGEKLFF. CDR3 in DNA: TGTGCCAGCCGGTTGGGGGAAAAACTGTTTTTT.

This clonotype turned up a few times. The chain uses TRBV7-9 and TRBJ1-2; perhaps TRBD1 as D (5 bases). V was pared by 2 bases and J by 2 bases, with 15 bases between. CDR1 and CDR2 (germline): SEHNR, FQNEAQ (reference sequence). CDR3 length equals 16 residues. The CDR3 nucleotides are TGTGCCAGCAGCTTACTCCCGACAGCTTCCAACTATGGCTACACCTTC. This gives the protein CASSLLPTASNYGYTF.

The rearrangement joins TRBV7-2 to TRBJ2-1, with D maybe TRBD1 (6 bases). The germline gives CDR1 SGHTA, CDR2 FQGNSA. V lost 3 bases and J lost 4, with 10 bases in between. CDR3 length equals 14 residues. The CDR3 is CASSFRDTYNEQFF. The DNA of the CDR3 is TGTGCCAGCAGCTTCCGGGACACTTACAATGAGCAGTTCTTC.

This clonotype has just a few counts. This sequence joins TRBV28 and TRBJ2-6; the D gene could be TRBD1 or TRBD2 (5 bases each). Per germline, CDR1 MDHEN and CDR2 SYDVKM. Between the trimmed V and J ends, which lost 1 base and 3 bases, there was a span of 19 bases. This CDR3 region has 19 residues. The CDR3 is CASSLLLWGDRFGANVLTF. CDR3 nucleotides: TGTGCCAGCAGTTTATTATTGTGGGGAGACAGATTTGGGGCCAACGTCCTGACTTTC.

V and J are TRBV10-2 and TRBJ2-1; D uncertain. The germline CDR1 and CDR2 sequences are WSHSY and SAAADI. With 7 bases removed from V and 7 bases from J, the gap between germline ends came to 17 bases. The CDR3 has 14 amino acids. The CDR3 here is CASTEGSLVNEQFF. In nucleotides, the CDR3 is TGCGCCAGCACCGAAGGGTCATTGGTGAATGAGCAGTTCTTC.

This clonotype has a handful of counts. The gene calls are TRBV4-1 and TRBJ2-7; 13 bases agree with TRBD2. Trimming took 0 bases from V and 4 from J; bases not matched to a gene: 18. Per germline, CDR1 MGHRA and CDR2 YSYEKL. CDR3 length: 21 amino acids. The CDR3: CASSQDSPRSWTSGSIYEQYF. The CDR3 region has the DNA TGCGCCAGCAGCCAAGATTCCCCCCGCTCTTGGACTAGCGGGAGTATATACGAGCAGTACTTC.

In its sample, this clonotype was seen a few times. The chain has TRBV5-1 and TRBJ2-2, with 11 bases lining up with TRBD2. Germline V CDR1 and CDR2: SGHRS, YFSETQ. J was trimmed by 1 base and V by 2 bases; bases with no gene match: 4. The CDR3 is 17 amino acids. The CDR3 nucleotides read TGCGCCAGCAGCTTTCGACTAGCGGGGCAGAACACCGGGGAGCTGTTTTTT. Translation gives CASSFRLAGQNTGELFF.

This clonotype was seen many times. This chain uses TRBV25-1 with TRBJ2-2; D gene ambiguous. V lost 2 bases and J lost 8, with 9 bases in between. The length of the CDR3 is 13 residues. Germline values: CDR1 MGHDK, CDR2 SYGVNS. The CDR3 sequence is CASSETLRGELFF. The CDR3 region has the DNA TGTGCCAGCAGTGAAACGCTTCGGGGGGAGCTGTTTTTT.

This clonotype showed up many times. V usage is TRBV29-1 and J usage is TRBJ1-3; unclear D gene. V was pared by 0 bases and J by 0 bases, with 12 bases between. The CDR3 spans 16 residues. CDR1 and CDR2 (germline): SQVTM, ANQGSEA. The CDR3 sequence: CSVEDRFGDSGNTIYF. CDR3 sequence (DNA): TGCAGCGTTGAAGATAGGTTCGGGGACTCTGGAAACACCATATATTTT.

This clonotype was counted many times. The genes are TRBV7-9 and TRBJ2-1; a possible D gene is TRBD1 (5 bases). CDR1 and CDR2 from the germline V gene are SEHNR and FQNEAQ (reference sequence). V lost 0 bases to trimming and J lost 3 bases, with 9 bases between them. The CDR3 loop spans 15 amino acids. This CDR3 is CASSLAVRVYNEQFF. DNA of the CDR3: TGTGCCAGCAGCTTAGCGGTCAGGGTCTACAATGAGCAGTTCTTC.

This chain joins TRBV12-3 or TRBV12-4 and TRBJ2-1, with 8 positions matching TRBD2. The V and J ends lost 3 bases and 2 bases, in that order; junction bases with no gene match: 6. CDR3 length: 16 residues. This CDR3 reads CASSFGGGGPYNEQFF. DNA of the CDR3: TGTGCCAGCAGTTTTGGAGGCGGGGGGCCCTACAATGAGCAGTTCTTC.

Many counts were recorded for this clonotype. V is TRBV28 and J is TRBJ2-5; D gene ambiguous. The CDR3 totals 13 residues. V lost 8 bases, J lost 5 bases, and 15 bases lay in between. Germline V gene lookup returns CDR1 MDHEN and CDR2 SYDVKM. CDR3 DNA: TGTGCCAGCGGGTTCAGTGTCCCGGAGACCCAGTACTTC. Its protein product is CASGFSVPETQYF. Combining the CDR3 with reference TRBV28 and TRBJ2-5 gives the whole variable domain DVKVTQSSRYLVKRTGEKVFLECVQDMDHENMFWYRQDPGLGLRLIYFSYDVKMKEKGDIPEGYSVSREKKERFSLILESASTNQTSMYLCASGFSVPETQYFGPGTRLLVL.